This entry features one T cell receptor beta chain sequence. The antigen is undetermined. This specimen comes from a study of OX40 agonist ivuxolimab in advanced cancers. The wider study: An agonistic anti-OX40 (CD134) antibody, ivuxolimab, was used to treat the patients.

TCRdb keeps only in-frame clones here, not all; method: immunoSEQ multiplex PCR. The data show some 74,000 clones, 70% to 85% seen once. Drawing of blood for sampling happened at baseline, at cycle 4 day 1, and at cycle 7 day 1. The CDR3 extends over 15 amino acids. V shed 8 bases, J shed 9 bases, and the junction held 13 bases outside the gene matches. Germline loops: CDR1 MNHEY, CDR2 SVGAGI. Study observations and caveats: Clones of CD4+ and CD8+ blood T cells grew by week 6 at doses of 0.1 to 3.0 mg/kg. Researchers did not establish what antigens the expanded peripheral T cells target.

The V and J genes are TRBV6-5 and TRBJ1-5; TRBD1 matches at 10 bases. The input for sequencing was CD4+ or CD8+ T cells sorted from blood, taken in a trial of the OX40 agonist ivuxolimab. The receptor was derived from an adult with an advanced solid tumor such as melanoma, head and neck, liver or kidney cancer. In DNA form, the CDR3 reads TGTGCCAGCGCCCAGACAGGGGGCTATACCGGGCCCCAGCATTTT. Encoded protein: CASAQTGGYTGPQHF.